This T cell receptor (beta chain) was observed in a study of beta chain features in type 1 diabetes. On the study more broadly: Healthy donors and patients showed comparable age, gender and cell yields.

About this clone: Its target is not known.

Germline CDR1 SSHAT, CDR2 FNYEAQ (reference sequence). The CDR3 totals 13 residues. The germline V and J ends were trimmed by 2 bases and 5 bases, with 10 bases remaining between them. The isolated RNA, all of it, was reverse transcribed, so expressed TCRB transcripts were what got sequenced. Profiled with immunoSEQ multiplex PCR; TCRdb holds only in-frame clones, not every one. The sample comprises just over 15,000 clones, 40% to 45% of which are singletons, and 0.4% to 0.6% rests with the top ten. Findings of the study overall: For type 1 diabetes patients, VDJ junctions showed fewer insertions and more deletions.

The sequence came from a woman in her 40s in good health. Sequencing used stem cell memory CD4+ T cells from blood. The gene calls are TRBV7-7 and TRBJ2-7; no firm D call. The CDR3, as DNA: TGTGCCAGCAGCTTAACAACCGGAGACGAGCAGTACTTC. Its protein product is CASSLTTGDEQYF. The full variable domain, completed using reference TRBV7-7 and TRBJ2-7, is GAGVSQSPRYKVTKRGQDVTLRCDPISSHATLYWYQQALGQGPEFLTYFNYEAQPDKSGLPSDRFSAERPEGSISTLTIQRTEQRDSAMYRCASSLTTGDEQYFGPGTRLTVT.